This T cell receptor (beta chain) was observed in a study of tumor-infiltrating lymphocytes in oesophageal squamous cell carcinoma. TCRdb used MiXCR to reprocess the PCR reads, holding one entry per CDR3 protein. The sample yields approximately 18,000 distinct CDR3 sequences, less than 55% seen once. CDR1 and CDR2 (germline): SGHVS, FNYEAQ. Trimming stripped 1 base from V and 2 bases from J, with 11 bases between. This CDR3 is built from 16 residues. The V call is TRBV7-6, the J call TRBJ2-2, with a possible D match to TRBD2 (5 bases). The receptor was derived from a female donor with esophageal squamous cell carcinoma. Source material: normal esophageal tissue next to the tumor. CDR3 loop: CASSLGSVGNTGELFF. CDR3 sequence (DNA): TGTGCCAGCAGCTTAGGTAGCGTGGGTAACACCGGGGAGCTGTTTTTT. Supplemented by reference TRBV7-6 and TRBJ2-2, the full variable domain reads GAGVSQSPRYKVTKRGQDVALRCDPISGHVSLYWYRQALGQGPEFLTYFNYEAQQDKSGLPNDRFSAERPEGSISTLTIQRTEQRDSAMYRCASSLGSVGNTGELFFGEGSRLTVL.